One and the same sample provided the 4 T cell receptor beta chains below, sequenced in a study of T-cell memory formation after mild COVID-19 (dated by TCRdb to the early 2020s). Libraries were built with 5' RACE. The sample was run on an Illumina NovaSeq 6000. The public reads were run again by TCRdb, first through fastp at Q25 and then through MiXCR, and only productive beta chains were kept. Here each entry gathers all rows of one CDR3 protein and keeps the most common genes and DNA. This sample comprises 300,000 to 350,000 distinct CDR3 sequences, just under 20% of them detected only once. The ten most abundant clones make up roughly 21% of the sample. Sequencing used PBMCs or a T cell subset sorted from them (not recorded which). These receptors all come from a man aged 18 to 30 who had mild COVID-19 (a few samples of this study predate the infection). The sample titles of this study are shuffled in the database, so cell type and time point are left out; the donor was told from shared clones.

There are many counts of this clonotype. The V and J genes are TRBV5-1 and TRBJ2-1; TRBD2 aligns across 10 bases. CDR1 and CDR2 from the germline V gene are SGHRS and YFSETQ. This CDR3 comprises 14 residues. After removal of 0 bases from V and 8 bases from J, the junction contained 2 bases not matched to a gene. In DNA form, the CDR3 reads TGCGCCAGCAGCTTGGTCCTAGCGGGGGATGAGCAGTTCTTC. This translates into CASSLVLAGDEQFF.

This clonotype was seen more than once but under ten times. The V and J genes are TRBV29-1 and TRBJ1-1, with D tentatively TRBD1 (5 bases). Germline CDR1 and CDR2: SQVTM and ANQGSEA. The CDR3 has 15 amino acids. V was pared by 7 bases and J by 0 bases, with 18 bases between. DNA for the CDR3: TGCAGCGGAAGGGGCGGCTGGGGTATGAACACTGAAGCTTTCTTT. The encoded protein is CSGRGGWGMNTEAFF.

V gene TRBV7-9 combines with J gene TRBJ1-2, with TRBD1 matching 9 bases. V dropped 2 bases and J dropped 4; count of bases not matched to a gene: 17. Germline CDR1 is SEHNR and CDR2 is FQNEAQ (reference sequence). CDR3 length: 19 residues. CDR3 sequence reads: CASSLYGGGNRGRLYGYTF. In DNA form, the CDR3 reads TGTGCCAGCAGCTTATACGGCGGAGGAAACAGGGGGCGCCTCTATGGCTACACCTTC. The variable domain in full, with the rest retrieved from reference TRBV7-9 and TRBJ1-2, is DTGVSQNPRHKITKRGQNVTFRCDPISEHNRLYWYRQTLGQGPEFLTYFQNEAQLEKSRLLSDRFSAERPKGSFSTLEIQRTEQGDSAMYLCASSLYGGGNRGRLYGYTFGSGTRLTVV.

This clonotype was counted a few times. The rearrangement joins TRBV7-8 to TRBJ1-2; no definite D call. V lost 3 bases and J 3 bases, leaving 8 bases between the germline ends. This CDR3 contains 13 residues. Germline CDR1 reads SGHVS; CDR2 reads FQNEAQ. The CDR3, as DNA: TGTGCCAGCAGCTTCGCCAAATACTATGGCTACACCTTC. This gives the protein CASSFAKYYGYTF. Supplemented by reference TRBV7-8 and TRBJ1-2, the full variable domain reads GAGVSQSPRYKVAKRGQDVALRCDPISGHVSLFWYQQALGQGPEFLTYFQNEAQLDKSGLPSDRFFAERPEGSVSTLKIQRTQQEDSAVYLCASSFAKYYGYTFGSGTRLTVV.